This TCR beta chain was obtained from a study of cytomegalovirus exposure and HLA in healthy donors. Study background: When 300 to 400 donors were genotyped, about 80% of them were found to fall in the Caucasian-associated ancestry cluster.

This cohort consisted of healthy bone marrow donors. Primers for the PCR totalled 60 Vbeta and 13 Jbeta. The method was immunoSEQ multiplex PCR; TCRdb's version includes in-frame clones alone and lacks a portion of them. The sample records more than 95,000 clones, 15% being singletons. Note on this clone: Its antigen is as yet unknown.

General study findings and limits: Some TCR beta chains (about 180 of them) were listed as cytomegalovirus-associated.

Trimming cost V 7 bases and J 5 bases; bases outside gene matches: 7. In germline, CDR1 is MNHEY, CDR2 SVGAGI. This CDR3 comprises 14 residues. The chain joins TRBV6-5 to TRBJ1-1, with 10 bases fitting TRBD1. The specimen sequenced was PBMCs. The source of this sequence is a female donor in good health and CMV-seronegative. CDR3: CASNDRGRGTEAFF. CDR3 in DNA: TGTGCCAGCAACGACAGGGGGCGGGGGACTGAAGCTTTCTTT.